This T cell receptor (beta chain) was documented in a study of shared clonotypes between healthy human individuals. The wider study: The composition of the donors was a couple of women and a few men aged 18 to 49.

Whole-study findings and limits: Expectations were that clonotype sharing among donors would be affected by sequencing depth.

About this clone itself: The antigen remains undetermined. Other nucleotide sequences from this sample produce the same CDR3.

Profiled with immunoSEQ multiplex PCR; TCRdb holds only in-frame clones, not every one. The table shows a few million clones, with 92% occurring only once. A CD45RA+ naive subset and a CD45RA-negative memory subset were split from CD4+ cells. V shed 5 bases and J 3 bases; nucleotides not matched to a gene: 4. This CDR3 is built from 15 residues. Germline CDR1 and CDR2: LNHDA and SQIVND (reference sequence). The chain is built from TRBV19 and TRBJ1-5, with TRBD1 matching over 10 bases. The source material was naive CD4+ T cells from PBMCs. Subset in this sample: CD45RA+ positively selected. This receptor was identified in a man between 18 and 35 years old in good health. Some clones in this sample may be carry-over from other donors' samples. CDR3 sequence reads: CASSSGTGVNQPQHF. The CDR3 DNA is TGTGCCAGTAGTTCCGGGACAGGGGTCAATCAGCCCCAGCATTTT.